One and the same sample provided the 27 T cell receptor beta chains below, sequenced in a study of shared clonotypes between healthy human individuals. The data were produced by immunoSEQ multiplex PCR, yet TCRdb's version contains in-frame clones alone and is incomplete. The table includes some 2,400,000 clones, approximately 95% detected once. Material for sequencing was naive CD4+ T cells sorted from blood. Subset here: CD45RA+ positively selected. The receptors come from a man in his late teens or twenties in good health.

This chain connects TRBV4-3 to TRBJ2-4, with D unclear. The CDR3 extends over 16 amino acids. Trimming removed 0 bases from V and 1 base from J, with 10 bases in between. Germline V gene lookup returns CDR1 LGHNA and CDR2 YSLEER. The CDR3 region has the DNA TGCGCCAGCAGCCAAGATACGGGTCAGGCCAAAAACATTCAGTACTTC. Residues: CASSQDTGQAKNIQYF.

The CDR3 nucleotides read TGTGCCAGCCACGAGGAGAACTATGGCTACACCTTC. Protein sequence: CASHEENYGYTF. The V and J genes are TRBV5-6 and TRBJ1-2; no firm D call. V lost 7 bases and J 2 bases, leaving 9 bases between the germline ends. The CDR3 runs 12 residues. CDR1 and CDR2 (germline): SGHDT, YYEEEE.

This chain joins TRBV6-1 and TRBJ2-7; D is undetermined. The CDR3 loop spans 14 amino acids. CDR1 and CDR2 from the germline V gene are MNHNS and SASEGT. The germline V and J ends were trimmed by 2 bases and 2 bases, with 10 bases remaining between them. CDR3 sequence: CASSEKARTYEQYF. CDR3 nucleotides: TGTGCCAGCAGTGAAAAGGCCAGGACCTACGAGCAGTACTTC.

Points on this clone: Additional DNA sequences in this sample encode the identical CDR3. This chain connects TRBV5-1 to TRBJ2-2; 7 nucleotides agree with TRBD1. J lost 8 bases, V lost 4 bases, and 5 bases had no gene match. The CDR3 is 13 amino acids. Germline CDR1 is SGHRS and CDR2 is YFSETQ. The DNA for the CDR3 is TGCGCCAGCAGCCCACAGGGGACGGGGGAGCTGTTTTTT. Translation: CASSPQGTGELFF.

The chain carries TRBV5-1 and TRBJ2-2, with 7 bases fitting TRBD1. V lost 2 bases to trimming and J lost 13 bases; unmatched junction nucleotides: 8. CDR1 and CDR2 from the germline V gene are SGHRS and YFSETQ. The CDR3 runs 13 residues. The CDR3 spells CASSFGRDSRLFF. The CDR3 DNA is TGCGCCAGCAGCTTTGGCCGGGACAGTCGGCTGTTTTTT.

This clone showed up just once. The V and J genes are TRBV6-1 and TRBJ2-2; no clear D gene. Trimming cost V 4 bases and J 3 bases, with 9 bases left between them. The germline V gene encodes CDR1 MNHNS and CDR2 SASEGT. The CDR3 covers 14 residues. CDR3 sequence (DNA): TGTGCCAGCAGTGTGGTGGACCACACCGGGGAGCTGTTTTTT. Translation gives CASSVVDHTGELFF.

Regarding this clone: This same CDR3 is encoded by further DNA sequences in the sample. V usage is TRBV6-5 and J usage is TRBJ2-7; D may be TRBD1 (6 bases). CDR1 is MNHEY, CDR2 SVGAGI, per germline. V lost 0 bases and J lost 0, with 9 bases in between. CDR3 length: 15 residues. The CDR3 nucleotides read TGTGCCAGCAGTTACTCAGCAGGGGCCTCCTACGAGCAGTACTTC. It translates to CASSYSAGASYEQYF.

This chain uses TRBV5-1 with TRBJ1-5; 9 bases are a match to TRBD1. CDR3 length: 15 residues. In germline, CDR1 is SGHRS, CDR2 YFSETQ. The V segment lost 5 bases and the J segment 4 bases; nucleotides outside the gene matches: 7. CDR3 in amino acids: CASSNGTGKNQPQHF. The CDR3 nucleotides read TGCGCCAGCAGTAACGGGACAGGGAAAAATCAGCCCCAGCATTTT.

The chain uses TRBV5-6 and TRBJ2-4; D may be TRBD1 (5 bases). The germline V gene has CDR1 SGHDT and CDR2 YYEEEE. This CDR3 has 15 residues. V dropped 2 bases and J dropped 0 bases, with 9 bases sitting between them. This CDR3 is CASSLDSLAKNIQYF. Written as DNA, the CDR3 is TGTGCCAGCAGCTTAGACAGTCTAGCCAAAAACATTCAGTACTTC.

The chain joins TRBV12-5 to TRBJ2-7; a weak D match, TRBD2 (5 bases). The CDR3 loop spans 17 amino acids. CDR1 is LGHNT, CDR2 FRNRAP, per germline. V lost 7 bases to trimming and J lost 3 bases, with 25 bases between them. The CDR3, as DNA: TGTGCTAGTGCCCCAGGTCTCGGTCGCCCCGGGGACTACGAGCAGTACTTC. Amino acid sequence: CASAPGLGRPGDYEQYF.

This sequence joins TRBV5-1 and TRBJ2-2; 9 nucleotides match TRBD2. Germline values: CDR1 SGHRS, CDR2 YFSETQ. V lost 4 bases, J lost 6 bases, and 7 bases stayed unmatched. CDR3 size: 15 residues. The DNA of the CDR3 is TGCGCCAGCAGCGGGGCGGGAGGGGTCGCCGGGGAGCTGTTTTTT. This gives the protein CASSGAGGVAGELFF.

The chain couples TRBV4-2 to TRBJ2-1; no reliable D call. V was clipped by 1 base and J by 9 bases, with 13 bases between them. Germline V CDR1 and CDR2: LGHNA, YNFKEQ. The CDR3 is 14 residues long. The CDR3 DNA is TGTGCCAGCAGCCAAGTTGGGTATGGTAGTGAGCAGTTCTTC. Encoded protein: CASSQVGYGSEQFF.

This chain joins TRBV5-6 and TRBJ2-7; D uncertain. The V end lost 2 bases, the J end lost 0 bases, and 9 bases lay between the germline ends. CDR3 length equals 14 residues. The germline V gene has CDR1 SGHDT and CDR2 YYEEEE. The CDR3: CASSFDKSSYEQYF. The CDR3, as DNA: TGTGCCAGCAGCTTTGATAAGAGCTCCTACGAGCAGTACTTC.

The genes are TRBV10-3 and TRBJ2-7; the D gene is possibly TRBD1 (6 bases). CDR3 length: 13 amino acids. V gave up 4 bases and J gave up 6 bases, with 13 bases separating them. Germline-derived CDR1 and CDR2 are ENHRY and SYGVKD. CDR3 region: CAISGGQVGEQYF. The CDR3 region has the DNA TGTGCCATCAGTGGGGGGCAGGTAGGCGAGCAGTACTTC.

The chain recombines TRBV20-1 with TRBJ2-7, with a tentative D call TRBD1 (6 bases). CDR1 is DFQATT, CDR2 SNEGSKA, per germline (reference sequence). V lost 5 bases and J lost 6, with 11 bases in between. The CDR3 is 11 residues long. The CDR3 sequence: CSAVRQVEQYF. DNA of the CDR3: TGCAGTGCTGTTAGACAGGTCGAGCAGTACTTC.

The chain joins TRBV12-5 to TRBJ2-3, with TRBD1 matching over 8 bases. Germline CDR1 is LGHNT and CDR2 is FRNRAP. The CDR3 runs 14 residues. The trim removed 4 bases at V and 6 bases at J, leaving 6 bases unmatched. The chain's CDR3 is CASGWGQAHDTQYF. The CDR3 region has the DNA TGTGCTAGTGGTTGGGGACAGGCCCACGATACGCAGTATTTT.

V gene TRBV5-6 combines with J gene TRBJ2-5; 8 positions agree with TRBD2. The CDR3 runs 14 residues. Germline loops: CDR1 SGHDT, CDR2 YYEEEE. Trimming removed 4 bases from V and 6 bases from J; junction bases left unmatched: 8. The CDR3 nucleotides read TGTGCCAGCAGCGACCGGGGGGGAGGAAAGACCCAGTACTTC. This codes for CASSDRGGGKTQYF. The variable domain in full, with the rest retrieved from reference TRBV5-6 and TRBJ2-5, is DAGVTQSPTHLIKTRGQQVTLRCSPKSGHDTVSWYQQALGQGPQFIFQYYEEEERQRGNFPDRFSGHQFPNYSSELNVNALLLGDSALYLCASSDRGGGKTQYFGPGTRLLVL.

The CDR3 reads CASSLTGGDYGYTF. As DNA, the CDR3 is TGTGCCAGCTCATTAACAGGGGGCGACTATGGCTACACCTTC. The rearrangement joins TRBV18 to TRBJ1-2; the match to TRBD1 covers 9 bases. Trimming removed 5 bases from V and 3 bases from J; junction bases left unmatched: 4. Germline V gives CDR1 KGHSH, CDR2 LQKENI. The CDR3 runs 14 residues.

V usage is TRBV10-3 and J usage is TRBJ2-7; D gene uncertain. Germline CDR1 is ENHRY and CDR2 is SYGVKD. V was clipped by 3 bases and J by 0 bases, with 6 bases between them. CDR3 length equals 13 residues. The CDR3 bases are TGTGCCATCAGTGATGGGATCTCCTACGAGCAGTACTTC. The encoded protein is CAISDGISYEQYF.

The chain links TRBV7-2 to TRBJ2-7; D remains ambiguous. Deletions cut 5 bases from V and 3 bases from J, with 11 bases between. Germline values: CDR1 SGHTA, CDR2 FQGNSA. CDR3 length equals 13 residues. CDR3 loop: CASSLSEFYEQYF. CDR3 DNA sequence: TGTGCCAGCAGCCTTTCAGAATTCTACGAGCAGTACTTC.

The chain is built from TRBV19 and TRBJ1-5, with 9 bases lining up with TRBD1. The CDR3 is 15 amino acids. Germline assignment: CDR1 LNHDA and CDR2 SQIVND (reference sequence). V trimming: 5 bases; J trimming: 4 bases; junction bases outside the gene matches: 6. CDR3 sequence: CASSFSGTGNQPQHF. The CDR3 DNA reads TGTGCCAGTAGTTTCTCAGGGACAGGGAATCAGCCCCAGCATTTT. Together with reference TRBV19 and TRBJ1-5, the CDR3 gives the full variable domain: DGGITQSPKYLFRKEGQNVTLSCEQNLNHDAMYWYRQDPGQGLRLIYYSQIVNDFQKGDIAEGYSVSREKKESFPLTVTSAQKNPTAFYLCASSFSGTGNQPQHFGDGTRLSIL.

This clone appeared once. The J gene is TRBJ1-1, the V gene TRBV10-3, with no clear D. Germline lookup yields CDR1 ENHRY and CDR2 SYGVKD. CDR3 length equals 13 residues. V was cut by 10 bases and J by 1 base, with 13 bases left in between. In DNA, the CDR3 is TGTGCCACCACTCCAGGCCCGAACACTGAAGCTTTCTTT. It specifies CATTPGPNTEAFF.

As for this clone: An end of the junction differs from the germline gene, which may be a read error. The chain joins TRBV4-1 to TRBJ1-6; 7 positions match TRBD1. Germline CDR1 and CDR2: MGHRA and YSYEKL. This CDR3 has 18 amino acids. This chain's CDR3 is CASSQTPTGTAFNSPLRF. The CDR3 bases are TGCGCCAGCAGCCAGACGCCTACCGGGACAGCCTTTAATTCACCCCTCCGCTTT.

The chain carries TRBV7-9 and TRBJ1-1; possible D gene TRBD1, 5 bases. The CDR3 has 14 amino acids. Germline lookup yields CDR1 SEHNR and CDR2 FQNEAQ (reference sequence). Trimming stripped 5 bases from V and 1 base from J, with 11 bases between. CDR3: CASSVQGQNTEAFF. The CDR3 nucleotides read TGTGCCAGCAGCGTCCAAGGACAGAACACTGAAGCTTTCTTT. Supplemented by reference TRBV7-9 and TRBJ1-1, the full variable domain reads DTGVSQNPRHKITKRGQNVTFRCDPISEHNRLYWYRQTLGQGPEFLTYFQNEAQLEKSRLLSDRFSAERPKGSFSTLEIQRTEQGDSAMYLCASSVQGQNTEAFFGQGTRLTVV.

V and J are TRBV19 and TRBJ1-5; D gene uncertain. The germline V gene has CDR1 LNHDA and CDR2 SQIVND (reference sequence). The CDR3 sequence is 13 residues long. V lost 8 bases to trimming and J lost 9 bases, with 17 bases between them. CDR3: CASCSGSLVPQHF. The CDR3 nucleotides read TGTGCCAGTTGCAGCGGAAGCCTTGTGCCCCAGCATTTT.

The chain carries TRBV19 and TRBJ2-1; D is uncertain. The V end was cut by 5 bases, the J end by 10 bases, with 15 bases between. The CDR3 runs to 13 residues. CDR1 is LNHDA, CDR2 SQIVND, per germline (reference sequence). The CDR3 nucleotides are TGTGCCAGTAGTTCGGGCGACCGCAGAGAGCAGTTCTTC. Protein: CASSSGDRREQFF.

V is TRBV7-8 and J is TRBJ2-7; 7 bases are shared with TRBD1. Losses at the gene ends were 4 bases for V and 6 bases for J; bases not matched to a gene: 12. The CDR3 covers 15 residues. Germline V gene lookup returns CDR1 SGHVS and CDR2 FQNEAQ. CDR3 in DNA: TGTGCCAGCAGCTGGCAGGGGGTCGTCTCTGGCGAGCAGTACTTC. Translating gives CASSWQGVVSGEQYF.